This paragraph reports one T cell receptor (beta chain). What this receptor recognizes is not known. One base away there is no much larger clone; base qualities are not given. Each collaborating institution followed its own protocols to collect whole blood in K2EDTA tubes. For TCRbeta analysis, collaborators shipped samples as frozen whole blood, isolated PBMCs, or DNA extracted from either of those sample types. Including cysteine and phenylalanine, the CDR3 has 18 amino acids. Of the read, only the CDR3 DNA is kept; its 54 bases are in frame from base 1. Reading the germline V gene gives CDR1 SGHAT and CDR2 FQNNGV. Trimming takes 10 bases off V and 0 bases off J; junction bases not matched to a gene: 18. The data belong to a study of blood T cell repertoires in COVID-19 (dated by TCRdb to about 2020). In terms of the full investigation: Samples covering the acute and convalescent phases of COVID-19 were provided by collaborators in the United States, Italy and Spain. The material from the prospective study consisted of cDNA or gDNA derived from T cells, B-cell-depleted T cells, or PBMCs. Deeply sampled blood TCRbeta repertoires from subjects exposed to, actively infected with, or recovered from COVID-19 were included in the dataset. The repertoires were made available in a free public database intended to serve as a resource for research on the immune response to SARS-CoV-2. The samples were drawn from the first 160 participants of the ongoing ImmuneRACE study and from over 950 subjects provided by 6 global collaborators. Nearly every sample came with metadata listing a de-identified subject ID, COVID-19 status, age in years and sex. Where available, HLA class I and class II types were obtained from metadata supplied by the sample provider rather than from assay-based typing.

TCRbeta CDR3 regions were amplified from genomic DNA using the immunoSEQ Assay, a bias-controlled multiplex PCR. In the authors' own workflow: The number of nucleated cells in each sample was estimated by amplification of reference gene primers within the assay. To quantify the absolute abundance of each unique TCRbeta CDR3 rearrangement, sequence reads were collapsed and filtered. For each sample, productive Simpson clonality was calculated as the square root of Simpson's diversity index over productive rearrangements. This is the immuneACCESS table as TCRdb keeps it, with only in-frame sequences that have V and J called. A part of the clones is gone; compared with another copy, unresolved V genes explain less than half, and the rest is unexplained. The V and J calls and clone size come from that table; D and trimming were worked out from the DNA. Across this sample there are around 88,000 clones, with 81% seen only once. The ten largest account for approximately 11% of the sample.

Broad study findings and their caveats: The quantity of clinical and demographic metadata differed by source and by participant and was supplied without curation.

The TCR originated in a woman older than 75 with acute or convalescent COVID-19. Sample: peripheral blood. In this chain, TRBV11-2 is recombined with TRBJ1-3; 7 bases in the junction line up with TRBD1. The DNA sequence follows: TGTGCCACCACAATTGACAGGGTCCCCACACACTCTGGAAACACCATATATTTT. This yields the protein CATTIDRVPTHSGNTIYF.